These 15 T cell receptor beta chains share one sample of origin, sequenced in a study of T cells in Graves' hyperthyroidism and ophthalmopathy. RNA transcripts were the template for amplifying TCR beta CDR3 regions. The TCR CDR3 first-round RT-PCR relied on the HTBI primer set. In TCRdb, the multiplex PCR reads were re-called with MiXCR into one record per CDR3 protein. The data contain hundreds of thousands of distinct CDR3 sequences, 12% to 15% of them singletons. Sequences were obtained from blood. These receptors came from a woman between 18 and 30 years old with Graves' hyperthyroidism.

The chain uses TRBV19 and TRBJ1-5, with D unresolved. The CDR3 is 13 residues long. The V end was cut by 8 bases, the J end by 2 bases, with 10 bases between. CDR1 and CDR2 (germline): LNHDA, SQIVND (reference sequence). The CDR3 spells CASGSRGNQPQHF. The CDR3, as DNA: TGTGCCAGTGGGTCCCGGGGCAATCAGCCCCAGCATTTT. Combining the CDR3 with reference TRBV19 and TRBJ1-5 gives the whole variable domain DGGITQSPKYLFRKEGQNVTLSCEQNLNHDAMYWYRQDPGQGLRLIYYSQIVNDFQKGDIAEGYSVSREKKESFPLTVTSAQKNPTAFYLCASGSRGNQPQHFGDGTRLSIL.

This clonotype occurred many times. V gene TRBV7-9 combines with J gene TRBJ2-7, with D possibly being TRBD1 (6 bases). Trimming removed 4 bases from V and 5 bases from J, with 18 bases in between. Germline V gene sequence: CDR1 SEHNR, CDR2 FQNEAQ (reference sequence). This CDR3 region has 15 residues. CDR3 amino acids: CASSSPGQLIHEQYF. In nucleotides, the CDR3 is TGTGCCAGCAGCTCCCCTGGACAGTTGATCCACGAGCAGTACTTC.

The V call is TRBV28, the J call TRBJ2-2; no clear D gene. V lost 7 bases and J 6 bases, leaving 6 bases between the germline ends. The CDR3 consists of 11 residues. CDR1 is MDHEN and CDR2 is SYDVKM in the germline V gene. In DNA form, the CDR3 reads TGTGCCAGCAATAAACCCGGGGAGCTGTTTTTT. Encoded protein: CASNKPGELFF.

This clonotype was found many times. CDR3 protein: CSARGRGGTSGTTQETQYF. CDR3 sequence (DNA): TGCAGTGCTAGAGGGAGGGGAGGGACTAGCGGGACGACGCAAGAGACCCAGTACTTC. This rearrangement joins TRBV20-1 to TRBJ2-5; 13 bases agree with TRBD2. The CDR3 has 19 amino acids. Germline CDR1 is DFQATT and CDR2 is SNEGSKA (reference sequence). V was pared by 1 base and J by 2 bases, with 13 bases of the junction left unmatched.

In this sample, this clonotype turned up many times. The chain is built from TRBV28 and TRBJ1-2; 9 nucleotides agree with TRBD1. The CDR3 is made up of 14 amino acids. Unmatched junction bases numbered 6, after V lost 4 bases and J lost 6 bases. Germline-derived CDR1 and CDR2 are MDHEN and SYDVKM. The CDR3 here is CASSSSTGGHGYTF. As DNA, the CDR3 is TGTGCCAGCAGTTCCTCGACAGGGGGACATGGCTACACCTTC.

This clonotype showed up many times. This sequence joins TRBV11-2 and TRBJ2-3; D may be TRBD1 (5 bases). Germline-derived CDR1 and CDR2 are SGHAT and FQNNGV. The CDR3 covers 16 residues. V was cut by 5 bases and J by 3 bases, with 18 bases left in between. CDR3 bases: TGTGCCAGCAGCAAAATCACGGCAGGGCAAACAGATACGCAGTATTTT. Residues: CASSKITAGQTDTQYF.

Many counts were recorded for this clonotype. J is TRBJ1-2 and V is TRBV6-1; 10 bases agree with TRBD1. The J segment lost 4 bases and the V segment lost 6 bases, leaving 8 bases of the junction unmatched. Germline loops: CDR1 MNHNS, CDR2 SASEGT. This CDR3 is 15 amino acids long. The CDR3 region is CASSSTGGDLYGYTF. Written as DNA, the CDR3 is TGTGCCAGCAGCTCGACAGGGGGCGACCTCTATGGCTACACCTTC.

V gene TRBV29-1 combines with J gene TRBJ1-1; D remains unclear. The germline V and J ends were trimmed by 4 bases and 2 bases, with 8 bases remaining between them. In germline, CDR1 is SQVTM, CDR2 ANQGSEA. The CDR3 runs 12 residues. The CDR3 DNA follows: TGCAGCGTTGGACACCGAAACACTGAAGCTTTCTTT. Translating it yields CSVGHRNTEAFF.

The table lists this clonotype with many counts. In DNA, the CDR3 is TGCGCCAGCAGCTTAATCCCGGGAGGTGGGACCGGGGAGCTGTTTTTT. It yields the protein CASSLIPGGGTGELFF. The chain couples TRBV5-1 to TRBJ2-2; 7 bases are shared with TRBD2. This CDR3 comprises 16 residues. J was trimmed by 5 bases and V by 2 bases; bases with no gene match: 9. CDR1 is SGHRS and CDR2 is YFSETQ in the germline V gene. The full variable domain, rest sourced from reference TRBV5-1 and TRBJ2-2, is KAGVTQTPRYLIKTRGQQVTLSCSPISGHRSVSWYQQTPGQGLQFLFEYFSETQRNKGNFPGRFSGRQFSNSRSEMNVSTLELGDSALYLCASSLIPGGGTGELFFGEGSRLTVL.

The chain recombines TRBV29-1 with TRBJ2-2; 7 bases align to TRBD1. The V gene end was trimmed by 0 bases and the J gene end by 5 bases; junction bases not matched to a gene: 6. CDR1 is SQVTM, CDR2 ANQGSEA, per germline. This CDR3 region has 15 residues. The CDR3 loop reads CSVEDRGFSTGELFF. The DNA of the CDR3 is TGCAGCGTTGAAGACAGGGGGTTCTCTACCGGGGAGCTGTTTTTT.

This clonotype was counted a few times. The chain recombines TRBV2 with TRBJ2-2; 9 nucleotides agree with TRBD1. V lost 6 bases and J lost 0; bases outside the gene matches: 5. Germline V gene lookup returns CDR1 SNHLY and CDR2 FYNNEI. CDR3 length equals 16 residues. CDR3 sequence reads: CASRAGQGTNTGELFF. The CDR3 nucleotides are TGTGCCAGCAGGGCCGGACAGGGGACGAACACCGGGGAGCTGTTTTTT.

The sample holds many counts of this clonotype. This chain links TRBV6-2 or TRBV6-3 with TRBJ2-2, with D tentatively TRBD1 (5 bases). CDR1 is MNHEY, CDR2 SVGEGT, per germline. The V gene lost 7 bases and the J gene lost 0 bases, with 15 bases spanning the gap. The CDR3 is made up of 16 amino acids. The CDR3 nucleotides are TGTGCCAGCACACCCGTAGGACAAGCGAACACCGGGGAGCTGTTTTTT. It encodes CASTPVGQANTGELFF.

This clonotype has ten or more counts. The CDR3 here is CASSLVGPNQPQHF. The CDR3 region has the DNA TGTGCCAGCAGCTTAGTGGGCCCAAATCAGCCCCAGCATTTT. This rearrangement joins TRBV7-9 to TRBJ1-5; D remains unclear. With 1 base removed from V and 4 bases from J, the gap between germline ends came to 8 bases. The CDR3 has 14 residues. Germline-derived CDR1 and CDR2 are SEHNR and FQNEAQ (reference sequence).

This clonotype was observed a handful of times. The V and J genes are TRBV24-1 and TRBJ2-2; 8 positions agree with TRBD1. The V gene's germline CDR1 is KGHDR and CDR2 SFDVKD. The length of the CDR3 is 15 residues. Germline trimming cut 5 bases from V and 5 bases from J; bases unmatched to any gene: 6. In DNA, the CDR3 is TGTGCCACCAGTGGCCGGACAGGGCGTACCGGGGAGCTGTTTTTT. Its translation: CATSGRTGRTGELFF.

Regarding this clonotype: A much larger clonotype is one base distant, so this may be a read error. In DNA form, the CDR3 reads TGTGCCAGCAGCCCCGGACAGGGGGTCCAAGGGACCCAGTACTTC. This sequence encodes CASSPGQGVQGTQYF. V usage is TRBV7-2 and J usage is TRBJ2-5, with 10 bases identical to TRBD1. The CDR3 consists of 15 residues. The germline gives CDR1 SGHTA, CDR2 FQGNSA.